This T cell receptor (beta chain) comes out of a study of patients and donors after allogeneic stem cell transplantation. The CDR3 has 19 residues. Trimming at V came to 5 bases and at J to 2 bases, leaving 14 bases not matched to a gene. CDR1 and CDR2 from the germline V gene are SNHLY and FYNNEI. MiXCR, applied by TCRdb to the RT-PCR reads, yields one record per CDR3 protein. This table has 900,000 to 1,000,000 distinct CDR3 sequences, 15% to 20% appearing once. This rearrangement joins TRBV2 to TRBJ2-6, with 8 bases that match TRBD2. This receptor was taken from a human donor who was either an allogeneic HSCT recipient or a stem cell or donor lymphocyte infusion donor (not recorded which). It is not recorded whose cells these are; they may come from a transplant donor. The source material was blood, either unsorted or a sorted T cell fraction (not recorded which). This chain's CDR3 is CASSQGGLGLSAGANVLTF. For the CDR3, the DNA is TGTGCCAGCAGTCAAGGGGGACTAGGACTATCGGCTGGGGCCAACGTCCTGACTTTC.